The 26 T cell receptor beta chains below were found in one sample sequenced in a study of PD-1 blockade in classical Hodgkin lymphoma. All patients experienced relapse after autologous stem cell transplantation, and brentuximab vedotin exposure was variable. The protocol was immunoSEQ multiplex PCR, while the TCRdb copy is restricted to in-frame clones and leaves out a portion. Here the sample spans approximately 84,000 clones, 89% being singletons. The sequences come from peripheral blood mononuclear cells (PBMCs), collected at baseline. These receptors all come from a human donor with classical Hodgkin lymphoma.

This CDR3 is CASSQDSRSREQYF. Here the CDR3 DNA reads TGTGCCAGCAGCCAAGATAGCCGGAGCAGGGAGCAGTACTTC. V usage is TRBV4-2 and J usage is TRBJ2-7, with D uncertain. Between the trimmed V and J ends, which lost 0 bases and 7 bases, there was a span of 13 bases. The CDR3 totals 14 residues. From germline, CDR1 is LGHNA and CDR2 YNFKEQ.

The chain recombines TRBV15 with TRBJ2-3; D gene uncertain. V lost 2 bases and J 3 bases, leaving 9 bases between the germline ends. The CDR3 is made up of 14 amino acids. Germline values: CDR1 LNHNV, CDR2 YYDKDF (reference sequence). The DNA of the CDR3 is TGTGCCACCAGCAGACCTCAGGAAACAGATACGCAGTATTTT. This gives the protein CATSRPQETDTQYF. Combining the CDR3 with reference TRBV15 and TRBJ2-3 gives the whole variable domain DAMVIQNPRYQVTQFGKPVTLSCSQTLNHNVMYWYQQKSSQAPKLLFHYYDKDFNNEADTPDNFQSRRPNTSFCFLDIRSPGLGDTAMYLCATSRPQETDTQYFGPGTRLTVL.

The CDR3, as DNA: TGTGCCACCTCTAGACTAGCGGGGACGACAGATACGCAGTATTTT. This sequence encodes CATSRLAGTTDTQYF. The V and J genes are TRBV6-4 and TRBJ2-3; 11 bases map to TRBD2. V lost 10 bases to trimming and J lost 3 bases; unmatched junction nucleotides: 9. Per germline, CDR1 MRHNA and CDR2 SNTAGT. The CDR3 is made up of 15 amino acids.

The V gene is TRBV5-1, the J gene TRBJ1-2, with D perhaps matching TRBD1 (5 bases). There are 14 residues in the CDR3. V dropped 7 bases and J dropped 8 bases, with 21 bases sitting between them. The germline CDR1 and CDR2 sequences are SGHRS and YFSETQ. The CDR3: CASGSQTAQQGYTF. The CDR3 DNA is TGCGCCAGCGGCTCCCAGACAGCACAGCAAGGCTACACCTTC. The full variable domain, completed using reference TRBV5-1 and TRBJ1-2, is KAGVTQTPRYLIKTRGQQVTLSCSPISGHRSVSWYQQTPGQGLQFLFEYFSETQRNKGNFPGRFSGRQFSNSRSEMNVSTLELGDSALYLCASGSQTAQQGYTFGSGTRLTVV.

The chain recombines TRBV6-5 with TRBJ2-3; tentative D call: TRBD2 (5 bases). V was pared by 2 bases and J by 4 bases, with 7 bases between. The CDR3 has 13 amino acids. Germline lookup yields CDR1 MNHEY and CDR2 SVGAGI. The CDR3 DNA sequence: TGTGCCAGCAGTTACGCTAGCCCAGATACGCAGTATTTT. Translated: CASSYASPDTQYF.

This sequence joins TRBV7-9 and TRBJ2-6; D gene uncertain. CDR1 is SEHNR, CDR2 FQNEAQ, per germline (reference sequence). The CDR3 totals 15 residues. V lost 1 base and J 0 bases, leaving 4 bases between the germline ends. The CDR3 sequence: CASSLVFSGANVLTF. CDR3 in DNA: TGTGCCAGCAGCTTAGTATTCTCTGGGGCCAACGTCCTGACTTTC.

The chain links TRBV19 to TRBJ1-5; perhaps TRBD1 as D (6 bases). The CDR3 length is 15 residues. Deletions cut 8 bases from V and 3 bases from J, with 17 bases between. Germline loops: CDR1 LNHDA, CDR2 SQIVND (reference sequence). The CDR3 sequence: CASLSPGHFNQPQHF. CDR3 coding DNA: TGTGCCAGTTTATCGCCGGGACACTTCAATCAGCCCCAGCATTTT.

The rearrangement joins TRBV4-2 to TRBJ2-2; no clear D gene. CDR3 length: 14 amino acids. CDR1 and CDR2 (germline): LGHNA, YNFKEQ. The V gene lost 1 base and the J gene lost 6 bases, with 9 bases spanning the gap. This CDR3 reads CASSQAFASGELFF. Here the CDR3 DNA reads TGTGCCAGCAGCCAAGCATTCGCCTCCGGGGAGCTGTTTTTT.

This clone was found a few times. The chain has TRBV4-3 and TRBJ1-1, with D perhaps TRBD1 (5 bases). CDR1 and CDR2 from the germline V gene are LGHNA and YSLEER. The CDR3 has 15 amino acids. The V and J ends lost 0 bases and 4 bases respectively, with 12 bases between them. CDR3 in amino acids: CASSQDRGRGTEAFF. CDR3 bases: TGCGCCAGCAGCCAAGATCGAGGTAGGGGCACTGAAGCTTTCTTT.

This clone turned up a few times. At one end, the junction sequence differs from germline, possibly due to a read error. V usage is TRBV18 and J usage is TRBJ1-2; D is perhaps TRBD1 (6 bases). The CDR3 contains 13 residues. Germline lookup yields CDR1 KGHSH and CDR2 LQKENI. CDR3 coding DNA: TGTGCCACCTCATTACAGGGAGACTATGGCTACACCTTC. Translated: CATSLQGDYGYTF.

The V and J genes are TRBV4-3 and TRBJ2-2; D is ambiguous. The length of the CDR3 is 14 residues. V dropped 2 bases and J dropped 1 base, with 5 bases sitting between them. Germline V gene lookup returns CDR1 LGHNA and CDR2 YSLEER. The CDR3 is CASSQNRNTGELFF. CDR3 coding DNA: TGCGCCAGCAGCCAAAACAGGAACACCGGGGAGCTGTTTTTT.

This rearrangement joins TRBV5-1 to TRBJ2-1; 9 bases match TRBD1. Per germline, CDR1 SGHRS and CDR2 YFSETQ. This CDR3 has 17 amino acids. The junction had 14 bases not matched to a gene; V was cut back by 1 base and J by 9 bases. CDR3 sequence reads: CASSLREFGTGISEQFF. Written as DNA, the CDR3 is TGCGCCAGCAGCTTGAGAGAGTTTGGGACAGGGATCAGTGAGCAGTTCTTC.

The chain recombines TRBV7-9 with TRBJ2-1; D gene ambiguous. This CDR3 has 15 amino acids. Germline V gene lookup returns CDR1 SEHNR and CDR2 FQNEAQ (reference sequence). Trimming took 1 base from V and 7 from J, leaving 14 bases between them. In DNA form, the CDR3 reads TGTGCCAGCAGCTTAGTTACGGGCATGACGAATGAGCAGTTCTTC. It encodes CASSLVTGMTNEQFF.

V usage is TRBV6-1 and J usage is TRBJ1-2; a possible D gene is TRBD1 (5 bases). Germline CDR1 is MNHNS and CDR2 is SASEGT. The CDR3 has 11 amino acids. With 3 bases removed from V and 9 bases from J, the gap between germline ends came to 8 bases. The CDR3 DNA follows: TGTGCCAGCAGTGAGGGACGTCGCTACACCTTC. The encoded protein is CASSEGRRYTF.

V and J are TRBV28 and TRBJ2-3; 8 positions match TRBD1. V trimming: 7 bases; J trimming: 2 bases; junction bases outside the gene matches: 2. The CDR3 sequence is 13 residues long. From germline, CDR1 is MDHEN and CDR2 SYDVKM. CDR3 sequence: CASMTGDTDTQYF. In nucleotides, the CDR3 is TGTGCCAGCATGACAGGGGACACAGATACGCAGTATTTT.

This clone was seen a single time. This rearrangement joins TRBV5-1 to TRBJ1-4, with D uncertain. Deletions cut 0 bases from V and 3 bases from J, with 12 bases between. The CDR3 consists of 16 residues. Germline CDR1 and CDR2: SGHRS and YFSETQ. In nucleotides, the CDR3 is TGCGCCAGCAGCTTGGCCCCGGGTCCGGCTAATGAAAAACTGTTTTTT. Encoded protein: CASSLAPGPANEKLFF.

As for this clone: Relative to the germline gene, one junction end is altered; a read error may explain this. This chain joins TRBV10-3 and TRBJ2-1, with TRBD2 identical over 9 bases. The CDR3 is made up of 14 amino acids. The germline V gene has CDR1 ENHRY and CDR2 SYGVKD. The CDR3 is CATSDSGSVVEQFF. CDR3 in DNA: TGTGCCACCAGTGATAGCGGGAGTGTGGTTGAGCAGTTCTTC.

V usage is TRBV5-4 and J usage is TRBJ2-1, with 9 bases lining up with TRBD2. Germline CDR1 and CDR2: SGHNT and YYREEE (reference sequence). The CDR3 extends over 16 amino acids. V lost 5 bases to trimming and J lost 0 bases; unmatched junction nucleotides: 6. The CDR3 protein is CASSRAGGSSYNEQFF. CDR3 coding DNA: TGTGCCAGCAGTAGAGCGGGAGGAAGCTCCTACAATGAGCAGTTCTTC.

The chain recombines TRBV2 with TRBJ2-7; D is ambiguous. Germline V lookup: CDR1 SNHLY, CDR2 FYNNEI. V dropped 8 bases and J dropped 5 bases, with 13 bases sitting between them. The CDR3 runs to 12 residues. In DNA, the CDR3 is TGTGCCAGCCTCCCCGAGGTACACGAGCAGTACTTC. Protein: CASLPEVHEQYF.

The V call is TRBV2, the J call TRBJ1-1, with D hard to call. Trimming pared 6 bases from V and 1 base from J, leaving 9 bases between. The CDR3 spans 13 residues. Germline CDR1 is SNHLY and CDR2 is FYNNEI. CDR3 sequence reads: CASSFKPNTEAFF. CDR3 DNA sequence: TGTGCCAGCAGCTTCAAACCGAACACTGAAGCTTTCTTT.

CDR3 amino acids: CASSRFPGTDSGNTIYF. Here the CDR3 DNA reads TGTGCCAGCAGCCGTTTTCCCGGGACGGACTCTGGAAACACCATATATTTT. The chain combines TRBV7-9 with TRBJ1-3; the D gene is possibly TRBD1 (5 bases). CDR3 size: 17 residues. The germline V and J ends were trimmed by 5 bases and 0 bases, with 17 bases remaining between them. Per the germline V gene, CDR1 is SEHNR and CDR2 is FQNEAQ (reference sequence).

V gene TRBV28 combines with J gene TRBJ1-1; 10 bases match TRBD1. Per the germline V gene, CDR1 is MDHEN and CDR2 is SYDVKM. J was trimmed by 7 bases and V by 3 bases; bases with no gene match: 11. CDR3 size: 16 residues. The CDR3 DNA sequence: TGTGCCAGCAGTTTCGTGGTGGGACAGGGGAGCCATGAAGCTTTCTTT. Translated, it gives CASSFVVGQGSHEAFF. The whole variable domain, filled in from reference TRBV28 and TRBJ1-1, reads DVKVTQSSRYLVKRTGEKVFLECVQDMDHENMFWYRQDPGLGLRLIYFSYDVKMKEKGDIPEGYSVSREKKERFSLILESASTNQTSMYLCASSFVVGQGSHEAFFGQGTRLTVV.

The V gene is TRBV2, the J gene TRBJ2-7; D might be TRBD2 (5 bases). V lost 5 bases and J lost 6, with 20 bases in between. The length of the CDR3 is 15 residues. Per the germline V gene, CDR1 is SNHLY and CDR2 is FYNNEI. The DNA for the CDR3 is TGTGCCAGCAGTTCGGCTTTGACTACGCTAAGCGAGCAGTACTTC. It yields the protein CASSSALTTLSEQYF.

The chain joins TRBV7-2 to TRBJ1-2; no clear D. There are 14 residues in the CDR3. Looked up from germline, CDR1 is SGHTA and CDR2 is FQGNSA. Trimming cost V 1 base and J 4 bases, with 10 bases left between them. The CDR3 DNA reads TGTGCCAGCAGCTTAGACGGGCAGCTCTATGGCTACACCTTC. Protein sequence: CASSLDGQLYGYTF.

This rearrangement joins TRBV18 to TRBJ1-1; 8 nucleotides match TRBD1. CDR1 and CDR2 from the germline V gene are KGHSH and LQKENI. The ends lost 4 bases at V and 3 bases at J; junction bases unmatched: 4. This CDR3 has 14 amino acids. This chain's CDR3 is CASSLMDRDTEAFF. The CDR3 coding sequence is TGTGCCAGCTCACTCATGGACAGGGACACTGAAGCTTTCTTT.

By proportion, this clone is medium-sized (0.01 to 0.1%). CDR3 nucleotide sequence: TGTGCCAGCAGACACAGAGGGGCGGGACAGGGGAGTCTCGGGTATGGCTACACCTTC. This sequence encodes CASRHRGAGQGSLGYGYTF. This chain links TRBV13 with TRBJ1-2; 10 nucleotides align to TRBD1. Germline CDR1 reads PRHDT; CDR2 reads FYEKMQ (reference sequence). CDR3 length equals 19 residues. V shed 6 bases, J shed 5 bases, and the junction held 21 bases outside the gene matches.